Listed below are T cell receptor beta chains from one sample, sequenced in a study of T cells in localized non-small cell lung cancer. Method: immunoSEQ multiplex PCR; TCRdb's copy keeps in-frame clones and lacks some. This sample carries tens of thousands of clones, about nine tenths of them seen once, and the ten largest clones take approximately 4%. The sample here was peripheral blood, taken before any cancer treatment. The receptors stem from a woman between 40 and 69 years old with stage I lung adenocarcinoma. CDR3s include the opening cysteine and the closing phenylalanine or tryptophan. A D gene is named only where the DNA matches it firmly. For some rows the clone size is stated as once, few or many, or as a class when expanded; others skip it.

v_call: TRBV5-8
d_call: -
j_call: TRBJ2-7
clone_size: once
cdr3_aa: CASSLAQGLRYEQYF
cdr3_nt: TGTGCCAGCAGCTTGGCCCAGGGCTTGCGCTACGAGCAGTACTTC

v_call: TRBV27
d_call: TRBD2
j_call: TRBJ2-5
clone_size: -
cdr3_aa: CASSLLAGLWETQYF
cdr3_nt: TGTGCCAGCAGTTTATTAGCGGGGCTGTGGGAGACCCAGTACTTC

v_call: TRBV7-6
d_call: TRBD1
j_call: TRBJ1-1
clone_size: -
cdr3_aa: CASSVTQAGGDTEAFF
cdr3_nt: TGTGCCAGCAGCGTTACTCAGGCAGGGGGGGACACTGAAGCTTTCTTT

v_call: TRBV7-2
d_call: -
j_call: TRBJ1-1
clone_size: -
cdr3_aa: CASSLALGSNTEAFF
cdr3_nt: TGTGCCAGCAGCCTTGCACTGGGCAGTAACACTGAAGCTTTCTTT

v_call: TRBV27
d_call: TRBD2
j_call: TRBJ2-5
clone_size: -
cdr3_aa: CASSLGSGGETQYF
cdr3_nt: TGTGCCAGCAGTTTAGGTTCCGGGGGGGAGACCCAGTACTTC

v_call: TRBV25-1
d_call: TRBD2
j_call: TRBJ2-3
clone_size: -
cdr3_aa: CASQGTSGGFTDTQYF
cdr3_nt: TGTGCCAGCCAGGGGACTAGCGGGGGGTTCACAGATACGCAGTATTTT

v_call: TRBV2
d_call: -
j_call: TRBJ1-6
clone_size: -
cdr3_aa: CASSEGRANSPLHF
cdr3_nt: TGTGCCAGCAGTGAGGGCAGGGCAAATTCACCCCTCCACTTT

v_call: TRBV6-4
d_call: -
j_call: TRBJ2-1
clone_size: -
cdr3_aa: CASSDSRIGQSNEQFF
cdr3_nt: TGTGCCAGCAGTGACTCGAGAATTGGACAGTCCAATGAGCAGTTCTTC

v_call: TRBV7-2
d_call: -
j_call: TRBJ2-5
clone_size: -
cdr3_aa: CASSFPLVGGLETQYF
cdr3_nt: TGTGCCAGCAGCTTCCCTTTGGTGGGGGGTTTGGAGACCCAGTACTTC

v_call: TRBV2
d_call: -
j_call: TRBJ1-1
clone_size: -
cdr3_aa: CASSSDQNTEAFF
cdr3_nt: TGTGCCAGCAGTTCGGACCAGAACACTGAAGCTTTCTTT

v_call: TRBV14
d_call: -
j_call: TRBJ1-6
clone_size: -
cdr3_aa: CASSSSGQGYNSPLHF
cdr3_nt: TGTGCCAGCAGTTCTTCCGGTCAGGGCTATAATTCACCCCTCCACTTT

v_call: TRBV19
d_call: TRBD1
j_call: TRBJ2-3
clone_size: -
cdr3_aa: CASSSTGGTDTQYF
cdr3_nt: TGTGCCAGTAGTTCGACAGGGGGCACAGATACGCAGTATTTT

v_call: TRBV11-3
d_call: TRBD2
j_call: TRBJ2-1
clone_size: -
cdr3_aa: CASSLDFSSGAHNEQFF
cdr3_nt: TGTGCCAGCAGCTTAGATTTTTCTAGCGGGGCGCACAATGAGCAGTTCTTC

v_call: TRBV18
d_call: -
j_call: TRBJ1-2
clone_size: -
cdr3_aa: CASSQWEGYGYTF
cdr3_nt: TGTGCCAGCTCCCAATGGGAGGGCTATGGCTACACCTTC

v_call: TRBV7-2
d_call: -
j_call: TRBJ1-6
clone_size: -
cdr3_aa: CASSLENRVTPLHF
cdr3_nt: TGTGCCAGCAGCTTAGAGAACAGGGTAACACCCCTCCACTTT

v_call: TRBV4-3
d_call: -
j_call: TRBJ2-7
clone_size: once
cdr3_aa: CASSLAVGGVSSYEQYF
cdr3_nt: TGCGCCAGCAGCCTCGCGGTCGGAGGAGTGAGCTCCTACGAGCAGTACTTC

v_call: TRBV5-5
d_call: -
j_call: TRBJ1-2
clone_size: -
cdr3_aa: CASSESGAYGYTF
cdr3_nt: TGTGCCAGCAGCGAATCAGGAGCCTATGGCTACACCTTC

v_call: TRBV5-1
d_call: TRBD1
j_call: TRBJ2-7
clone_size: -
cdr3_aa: CASRNRDRDHEQYF
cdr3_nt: TGCGCCAGCAGAAACCGGGACAGGGACCACGAGCAGTACTTC

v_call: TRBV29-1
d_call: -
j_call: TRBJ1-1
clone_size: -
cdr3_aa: CSVETRSGGNTEAFF
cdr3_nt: TGCAGCGTTGAGACGAGGTCGGGGGGGAACACTGAAGCTTTCTTT

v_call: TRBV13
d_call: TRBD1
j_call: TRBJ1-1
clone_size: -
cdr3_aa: CASSVQGVMNTEAFF
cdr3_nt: TGTGCCAGCAGCGTACAGGGGGTGATGAACACTGAAGCTTTCTTT

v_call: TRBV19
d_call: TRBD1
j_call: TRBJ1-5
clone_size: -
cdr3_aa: CASSTGTGSLSNQPQHF
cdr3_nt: TGTGCCAGTAGCACCGGGACAGGGTCCCTTAGCAATCAGCCCCAGCATTTT

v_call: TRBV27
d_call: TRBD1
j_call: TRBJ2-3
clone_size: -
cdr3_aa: CASSFSPDRGTDTQYF
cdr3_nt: TGTGCCAGCAGTTTCTCACCCGACAGGGGTACAGATACGCAGTATTTT

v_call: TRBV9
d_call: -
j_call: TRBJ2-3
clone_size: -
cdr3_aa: CASSAPQDTQYF
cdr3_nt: TGTGCCAGCAGCGCCCCCCAAGATACGCAGTATTTT

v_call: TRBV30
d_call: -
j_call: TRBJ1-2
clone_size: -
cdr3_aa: CAWSLRDYGYTF
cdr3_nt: TGTGCCTGGAGTTTAAGAGACTATGGCTACACCTTC

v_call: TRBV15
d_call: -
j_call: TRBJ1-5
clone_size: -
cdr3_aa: CATSRAGQPQHF
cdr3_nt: TGTGCCACCAGTCGAGCTGGACAGCCCCAGCATTTT

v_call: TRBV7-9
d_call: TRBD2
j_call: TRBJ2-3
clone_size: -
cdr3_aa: CASSSSSGSQYF
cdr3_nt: TGTGCCAGCAGCTCCTCTAGCGGATCACAGTATTTT

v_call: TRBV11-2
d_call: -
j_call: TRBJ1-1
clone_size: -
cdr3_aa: CASSDRRFEAFF
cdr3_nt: TGTGCCAGCAGCGATAGACGGTTTGAAGCTTTCTTT

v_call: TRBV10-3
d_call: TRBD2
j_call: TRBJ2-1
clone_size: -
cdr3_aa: CAISGWGTGTSDYNEQFF
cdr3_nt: TGTGCCATCAGTGGGTGGGGAACCGGGACTAGCGACTACAATGAGCAGTTCTTC

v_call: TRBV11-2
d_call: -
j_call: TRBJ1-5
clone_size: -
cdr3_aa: CASSLDLGSGQPQHF
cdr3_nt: TGTGCCAGCAGCTTAGATCTGGGATCGGGTCAGCCCCAGCATTTT

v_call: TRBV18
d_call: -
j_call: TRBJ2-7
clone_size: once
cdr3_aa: CASSPGEEQYF
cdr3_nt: TGTGCCAGCTCACCTGGAGAGGAGCAGTACTTC

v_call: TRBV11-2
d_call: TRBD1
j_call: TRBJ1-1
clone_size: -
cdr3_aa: CASSLARTGNTEAFF
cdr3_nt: TGTGCCAGCAGCTTAGCGAGGACAGGGAACACTGAAGCTTTCTTT

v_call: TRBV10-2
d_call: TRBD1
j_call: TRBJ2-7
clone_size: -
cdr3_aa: CASSRDRGASYEQYF
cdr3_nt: TGCGCCAGCTCTCGGGACAGGGGGGCGTCCTACGAGCAGTACTTC

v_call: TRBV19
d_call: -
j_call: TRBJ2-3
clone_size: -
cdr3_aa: CASSIAQISDTQYF
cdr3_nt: TGTGCCAGTAGTATAGCCCAAATTTCAGATACGCAGTATTTT

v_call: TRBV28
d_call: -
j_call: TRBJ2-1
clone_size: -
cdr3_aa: CASSPPRSSRIEQFF
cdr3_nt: TGTGCCAGCAGTCCCCCCCGCAGTAGCCGTATTGAGCAGTTCTTC

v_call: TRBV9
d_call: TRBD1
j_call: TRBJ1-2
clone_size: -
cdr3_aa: CASSVGQGRDYGYTF
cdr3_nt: TGTGCCAGCAGCGTAGGACAGGGAAGGGACTATGGCTACACCTTC

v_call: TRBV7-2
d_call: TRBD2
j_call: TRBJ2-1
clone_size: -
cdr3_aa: CASSPRLAGTRSGLYEQFF
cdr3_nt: TGTGCCAGCAGCCCCCGACTAGCGGGGACAAGGTCGGGCCTTTATGAGCAGTTCTTC